These 25 T cell receptor beta chains originate from one sample sequenced in a study of control samples from healthy donors and cancer patients (dated by TCRdb to 2018 to 2021). To prepare the library, the immunoSEQ multiplex PCR assay was applied. TCRdb limited this immuneACCESS table to in-frame rearrangements with V and J called. A share of clones is missing; checked studies link under half to unresolved V genes, and the rest is unexplained. The sample yields around 180,000 clones; 85% to 95% were counted once. Of the sample, 1.3% to 1.5% is held by the ten largest clones. Material for sequencing was blood. These receptors originate from a woman between 18 and 30 years old in good health.

The rearrangement links TRBV5-4 to TRBJ2-3; D remains unclear. The CDR3 length is 14 residues. Germline V lookup: CDR1 SGHNT, CDR2 YYREEE (reference sequence). The ends were cut back, 2 bases at V and 2 bases at J, with 9 bases in the middle. This CDR3 is CASSLERNTDTQYF. DNA of the CDR3: TGTGCCAGCAGCTTAGAACGAAACACAGATACGCAGTATTTT.

The chain recombines TRBV6-1 with TRBJ1-2; a weak D match, TRBD1 (6 bases). Trimming shortened V by 4 bases and J by 0 bases, and 15 bases separated the two germline ends. CDR1 MNHNS and CDR2 SASEGT come from the germline V gene. The CDR3 contains 16 residues. This CDR3 reads CASSALNRAPNYGYTF. The CDR3, as DNA: TGTGCCAGCAGTGCATTAAACAGGGCTCCTAACTATGGCTACACCTTC.

Here the CDR3 reads CASSPRRQGENEQFF. CDR3 DNA sequence: TGTGCCAGCTCACCACGGAGACAGGGAGAGAATGAGCAGTTCTTC. The V call is TRBV18, the J call TRBJ2-1; TRBD1 aligns across 7 bases. Trimming at V came to 1 base and at J to 7 bases, leaving 7 bases not matched to a gene. The germline V gene encodes CDR1 KGHSH and CDR2 LQKENI. The CDR3 runs 15 residues.

This rearrangement joins TRBV27 to TRBJ1-1, with 7 bases matching TRBD1. Trimming at V came to 6 bases and at J to 4 bases, leaving 5 bases not matched to a gene. The CDR3 spans 13 residues. Germline V CDR1 and CDR2: MNHEY, SMNVEV (reference sequence). This CDR3 is CASSLGQFTEAFF. DNA of the CDR3: TGTGCCAGCAGCCTGGGACAGTTCACTGAAGCTTTCTTT.

The chain couples TRBV9 to TRBJ1-2; no clear D. Trimming took off 4 bases at V and 4 bases at J, with 11 bases between the two ends. CDR1 SGDLS and CDR2 YYNGEE come from the germline V gene. The CDR3 runs 13 residues. The CDR3: CASSPDGVYGYTF. For the CDR3, the DNA is TGTGCCAGCAGCCCCGACGGGGTCTATGGCTACACCTTC.

The chain employs TRBV11-2 and TRBJ1-2, with TRBD1 matching 10 bases. The CDR3 is made up of 16 amino acids. Trimming at V came to 5 bases and at J to 8 bases, leaving 14 bases not matched to a gene. The germline CDR1 and CDR2 sequences are SGHAT and FQNNGV. The DNA of the CDR3 is TGTGCCAGCAGCCGAATTAAACGGGACAGGGGAGGCGGCTACACCTTC. Residues: CASSRIKRDRGGGYTF.

The V and J genes are TRBV11-2 and TRBJ1-4; D not certain. The CDR3 has 12 amino acids. The germline V and J ends were trimmed by 3 bases and 8 bases, with 7 bases remaining between them. CDR1 and CDR2 (germline): SGHAT, FQNNGV. The CDR3 DNA follows: TGTGCCAGCAGCTTCCTGACGGAAAAACTGTTTTTT. This sequence encodes CASSFLTEKLFF.

The genes are TRBV14 and TRBJ2-7; no clear D gene. The germline CDR1 and CDR2 sequences are SGHDN and FVKESK. The CDR3 contains 14 residues. V gave up 1 base and J gave up 3 bases, with 10 bases separating them. The DNA of the CDR3 is TGTGCCAGCAGCCAAGTGGGCAGGCTCTACGAGCAGTACTTC. Translated, it gives CASSQVGRLYEQYF.

The chain has TRBV12-5 and TRBJ2-3; a weak D match, TRBD2 (6 bases). The CDR3 totals 20 residues. Germline CDR1 and CDR2: LGHNT and FRNRAP. V was clipped by 1 base and J by 5 bases, with 28 bases between them. DNA for the CDR3: TGTGCTAGTGGTTTGGCCCACGGGAGCCTGAGTAGGGATCGAGGAGATACGCAGTATTTT. Residues: CASGLAHGSLSRDRGDTQYF. Together with reference TRBV12-5 and TRBJ2-3, the CDR3 gives the full variable domain: DARVTQTPRHKVTEMGQEVTMRCQPILGHNTVFWYRQTMMQGLELLAYFRNRAPLDDSGMPKDRFSAEMPDATLATLKIQPSEPRDSAVYFCASGLAHGSLSRDRGDTQYFGPGTRLTVL.

V and J are TRBV19 and TRBJ1-1; no reliable D call. Germline V CDR1 and CDR2: LNHDA, SQIVND (reference sequence). V was pared by 3 bases and J by 9 bases, with 14 bases between. The CDR3 covers 13 residues. The CDR3 spells CASSMPLGRKAFF. CDR3 coding DNA: TGTGCCAGTAGTATGCCTCTCGGAAGAAAAGCTTTCTTT.

The count of this clone is one. V gene TRBV2 combines with J gene TRBJ1-2; possible D gene TRBD1, 5 bases. The CDR3 contains 14 residues. Germline CDR1 SNHLY, CDR2 FYNNEI. Trimming shortened V by 1 base and J by 7 bases, and 13 bases separated the two germline ends. CDR3 residues: CASSEDRFISGYTF. The CDR3 nucleotides read TGTGCCAGCAGTGAAGACAGGTTCATCAGTGGCTACACCTTC.

This rearrangement joins TRBV14 to TRBJ2-1; tentative D call: TRBD1 (6 bases). The CDR3 is made up of 14 amino acids. The germline V gene has CDR1 SGHDN and CDR2 FVKESK. Trimming shortened V by 5 bases and J by 2 bases, and 10 bases separated the two germline ends. The CDR3 spells CASSARQAYNEQFF. The CDR3 DNA reads as TGTGCCAGCAGCGCCAGACAGGCCTACAATGAGCAGTTCTTC.

J is TRBJ2-2 and V is TRBV19; D is perhaps TRBD2 (6 bases). V shed 7 bases and J shed 6 bases, with 12 bases lying between them. The CDR3 totals 13 residues. The V gene's germline CDR1 is LNHDA and CDR2 SQIVND (reference sequence). The DNA for the CDR3 is TGTGCCAGTATGCGACCGGGGGCCGGGGAGCTGTTTTTT. Protein sequence: CASMRPGAGELFF. The variable domain in full, completed from reference TRBV19 and TRBJ2-2, reads DGGITQSPKYLFRKEGQNVTLSCEQNLNHDAMYWYRQDPGQGLRLIYYSQIVNDFQKGDIAEGYSVSREKKESFPLTVTSAQKNPTAFYLCASMRPGAGELFFGEGSRLTVL.

V and J are TRBV5-4 and TRBJ1-2, with 10 bases identical to TRBD1. Germline-derived CDR1 and CDR2 are SGHNT and YYREEE (reference sequence). V gave up 0 bases and J gave up 7 bases; unmatched junction bases: 12. The CDR3 has 17 amino acids. The CDR3 DNA is TGTGCCAGCAGCTTGGCGGAAATGACAGGGGGCTTAGGTGGCTACACCTTC. It is translated as CASSLAEMTGGLGGYTF.

This clone occurred a few times. Other DNA sequences in this sample translate to the same CDR3. This sequence joins TRBV27 and TRBJ1-6, with unresolved D. This CDR3 is built from 13 residues. Trimming pared 4 bases from V and 7 bases from J, leaving 8 bases between. Germline CDR1 and CDR2: MNHEY and SMNVEV (reference sequence). The CDR3 loop is CASSYRENSPLHF. Here the CDR3 DNA reads TGTGCCAGCAGTTACAGAGAAAATTCACCCCTCCACTTT.

The genes are TRBV7-9 and TRBJ2-5; the D gene is possibly TRBD1 (6 bases). V was clipped by 5 bases and J by 5 bases, with 12 bases between them. The CDR3 totals 13 residues. CDR1 is SEHNR and CDR2 is FQNEAQ in the germline V gene (reference sequence). This CDR3 is CASSPTGTETQYF. CDR3 nucleotides: TGTGCCAGCAGCCCAACAGGGACCGAGACCCAGTACTTC.

The rearrangement links TRBV15 to TRBJ1-1; D is perhaps TRBD1 (5 bases). CDR3 length equals 13 residues. The germline V gene has CDR1 LNHNV and CDR2 YYDKDF (reference sequence). Trimming took off 3 bases at V and 6 bases at J, with 11 bases between the two ends. The CDR3 nucleotides read TGTGCCACCAGCAGTTTGGGGCAGCCTGAAGCTTTCTTT. Its protein product is CATSSLGQPEAFF.

The chain combines TRBV28 with TRBJ1-4; maybe TRBD1 (5 bases). With 2 bases removed from V and 6 bases from J, the gap between germline ends came to 7 bases. Germline lookup yields CDR1 MDHEN and CDR2 SYDVKM. The CDR3 totals 13 residues. The CDR3 loop is CASSLQGYEKLFF. CDR3 nucleotides: TGTGCCAGCAGTTTACAGGGTTATGAAAAACTGTTTTTT.

CDR3 sequence reads: CASSLGGLAGADEQYF. The DNA of the CDR3 is TGTGCCAGCAGTTTAGGGGGACTAGCGGGAGCGGACGAGCAGTACTTC. This sequence joins TRBV27 and TRBJ2-7; 14 bases agree with TRBD2. The germline V gene has CDR1 MNHEY and CDR2 SMNVEV (reference sequence). This CDR3 comprises 16 residues. V shed 2 bases, J shed 5 bases, and the junction held 5 bases outside the gene matches.

This sequence joins TRBV2 and TRBJ1-4, with 8 bases fitting TRBD1. CDR3 length equals 14 residues. J lost 9 bases, V lost 1 base, and 4 bases had no gene match. The V gene's germline CDR1 is SNHLY and CDR2 FYNNEI. The CDR3, as DNA: TGTGCCAGCAGTGAAGTAGGACAGGGTCAAAAACTGTTTTTT. This sequence encodes CASSEVGQGQKLFF.

J is TRBJ1-2 and V is TRBV6-5, with D tentatively TRBD1 (5 bases). The length of the CDR3 is 15 residues. V was shortened by 0 bases and J by 4 bases, with 12 bases between the two germline ends. Germline V lookup: CDR1 MNHEY, CDR2 SVGAGI. The CDR3 reads CASSYSGTPSYGYTF. CDR3 nucleotides: TGTGCCAGCAGTTACTCGGGGACTCCCTCCTATGGCTACACCTTC.

The V gene is TRBV13, the J gene TRBJ1-2, with D possibly matching TRBD1 (5 bases). The CDR3 has 17 residues. CDR1 PRHDT and CDR2 FYEKMQ come from the germline V gene (reference sequence). Trimming took 5 bases from V and 1 from J, leaving 20 bases between them. Here the CDR3 DNA reads TGTGCCAGCAGCGTAAACCCGGCGACAGCGAGTAACTATGGCTACACCTTC. Translated: CASSVNPATASNYGYTF.

J is TRBJ1-1 and V is TRBV7-2; D remains ambiguous. Germline V lookup: CDR1 SGHTA, CDR2 FQGNSA. The CDR3 is made up of 14 amino acids. V was trimmed by 3 bases and J by 2 bases, leaving 10 bases between them. DNA of the CDR3: TGTGCCAGCAGCTTTAGTAACTCAAACACTGAAGCTTTCTTT. It codes for CASSFSNSNTEAFF. Combining the CDR3 with reference TRBV7-2 and TRBJ1-1 gives the whole variable domain GAGVSQSPSNKVTEKGKDVELRCDPISGHTALYWYRQSLGQGLEFLIYFQGNSAPDKSGLPSDRFSAERTGGSVSTLTIQRTQQEDSAVYLCASSFSNSNTEAFFGQGTRLTVV.

The rearrangement links TRBV2 to TRBJ1-5; 9 bases line up with TRBD1. Germline V gene lookup returns CDR1 SNHLY and CDR2 FYNNEI. Trimming removed 3 bases from V and 7 bases from J; junction bases left unmatched: 4. The CDR3 has 14 residues. The CDR3 region is CASSDRDRDQPQHF. The CDR3 nucleotides are TGTGCCAGCAGTGACCGGGACAGGGACCAGCCCCAGCATTTT.

V usage is TRBV28 and J usage is TRBJ1-1, with D possibly matching TRBD1 (5 bases). V lost 7 bases, J lost 4 bases, and 13 bases lay in between. The CDR3 totals 13 residues. From germline, CDR1 is MDHEN and CDR2 SYDVKM. CDR3 loop: CASTGWGGTEAFF. Written as DNA, the CDR3 is TGTGCCAGCACCGGTTGGGGGGGCACTGAAGCTTTCTTT.